Given below is one TCR beta chain in context. CDR1 and CDR2 (germline): SGHVS, FQNEAQ. This CDR3 is built from 16 residues. The junction had 7 bases not matched to a gene; V was cut back by 5 bases and J by 2 bases. The sample is drawn from a study of blood T cell repertoires in COVID-19. Study context: Sources were T cells, B-cell-depleted T cells, or PBMCs; the material itself was cDNA or gDNA.

Profiling relied on immunoSEQ multiplex PCR, and the TCRdb table lists in-frame clones only, not all of them. The repertoire holds around 400,000 clones, 80% to 90% seen once, with about 2.5% in the top ten. V and J are TRBV7-8 and TRBJ2-7, with TRBD2 matching 12 bases. Sequenced sample: peripheral blood. The TCR was taken from a woman aged 60-75 years with COVID-19, enrolled during active disease. The CDR3 protein is CASSITLAGGTYEQYF. CDR3 DNA: TGTGCCAGCAGCATCACACTAGCGGGGGGTACCTACGAGCAGTACTTC.